The T cell receptor beta chain described here comes from a study of response to subunit inactivated influenza vaccine. MiXCR, run by TCRdb on the RT-PCR reads, gives a single entry per CDR3 protein. The table records roughly 700,000 distinct CDR3 sequences, more than 11% of them present only once. The germline gives CDR1 KGHDR, CDR2 SFDVKD. V was clipped by 9 bases and J by 4 bases, with 8 bases between them. The CDR3 runs 11 residues. The TCR comes from a man over 45 who received an inactivated influenza vaccine. The specimen was PBMCs from blood, collected less than 15 days before vaccination. V is TRBV24-1 and J is TRBJ1-2; D is possibly TRBD1 (5 bases). CDR3 bases: TGTGCCACCCAGGGAGTCTATGGCTACACCTTC. Its protein is CATQGVYGYTF.